These 7 T cell receptor beta chains originate from one sample sequenced in a study of blood T cell repertoires in COVID-19. Clones were read by immunoSEQ multiplex PCR, and TCRdb kept only the in-frame ones, dropping some. The data contain almost 250,000 clones, approximately 90% of them singletons. Sequencing was done on a sample of PBMCs or T cells enriched from blood (not recorded which). These receptors came from a woman in her twenties or thirties who had recovered from COVID-19.

In regard to this clone: This sample includes further DNA sequences coding for the same CDR3. This chain uses TRBV5-4 with TRBJ2-3, with no clear D. With 0 bases removed from V and 3 bases from J, the gap between germline ends came to 8 bases. The CDR3 is 14 amino acids. Germline values: CDR1 SGHNT, CDR2 YYREEE (reference sequence). CDR3 residues: CASSLAGSTDTQYF. CDR3 in DNA: TGTGCCAGCAGCTTGGCCGGTTCGACAGATACGCAGTATTTT.

The chain recombines TRBV4-2 with TRBJ2-1, with TRBD2 matching over 7 bases. CDR1 and CDR2 from the germline V gene are LGHNA and YNFKEQ. Trimming removed 4 bases from V and 9 bases from J; junction bases left unmatched: 9. The CDR3 runs 14 residues. CDR3 in DNA: TGTGCCAGCAGCCTCCAGGCGCCTAGCGGTGAGCAGTTCTTC. Translated, it gives CASSLQAPSGEQFF.

This chain links TRBV28 with TRBJ2-2, with 8 bases matching TRBD1. Trimming cost V 6 bases and J 5 bases; bases outside gene matches: 2. Per germline, CDR1 MDHEN and CDR2 SYDVKM. The CDR3 runs to 13 residues. As DNA, the CDR3 is TGTGCCAGCAGCAGGGGGCTAACCGGGGAGCTGTTTTTT. It yields the protein CASSRGLTGELFF.

The CDR3 bases are TGCGCCAGCAGCTCACAACCCCCCCCCAGCAGACACTCCTACAATGAGCAGTTCTTC. This gives the protein CASSSQPPPSRHSYNEQFF. J is TRBJ2-1 and V is TRBV4-3; no firm D call. V lost 5 bases to trimming and J lost 0 bases, with 23 bases between them. In germline, CDR1 is LGHNA, CDR2 YSLEER. CDR3 size: 19 residues.

The chain recombines TRBV5-1 with TRBJ2-3; D perhaps matches TRBD2 (7 bases). The CDR3 extends over 18 amino acids. CDR1 and CDR2 (germline): SGHRS, YFSETQ. The germline V and J ends were trimmed by 4 bases and 0 bases, with 21 bases remaining between them. The CDR3 sequence is CASSPLGGAVVSTDTQYF. As DNA, the CDR3 is TGCGCCAGCAGCCCCCTGGGGGGGGCCGTCGTTAGCACAGATACGCAGTATTTT.

J is TRBJ1-2 and V is TRBV5-6; the match to TRBD1 covers 8 bases. Germline V CDR1 and CDR2: SGHDT, YYEEEE. With V trimmed by 4 bases and J by 7 bases, 12 bases remained unmatched. The CDR3 is 15 amino acids. The CDR3 sequence: CASSPDRGSASGYTF. The CDR3 DNA reads TGTGCCAGCAGCCCCGACAGGGGATCCGCTTCTGGCTACACCTTC.

The gene calls are TRBV7-3 and TRBJ2-2; TRBD2 agrees at 11 bases. Germline CDR1 is SGHTA and CDR2 is FQGTGA. The CDR3 spans 15 residues. Unmatched junction bases numbered 3, after V lost 5 bases and J lost 4 bases. The CDR3 sequence is CASSETSGSTGELFF. DNA for the CDR3: TGTGCCAGCAGCGAAACTAGCGGGAGCACCGGGGAGCTGTTTTTT.